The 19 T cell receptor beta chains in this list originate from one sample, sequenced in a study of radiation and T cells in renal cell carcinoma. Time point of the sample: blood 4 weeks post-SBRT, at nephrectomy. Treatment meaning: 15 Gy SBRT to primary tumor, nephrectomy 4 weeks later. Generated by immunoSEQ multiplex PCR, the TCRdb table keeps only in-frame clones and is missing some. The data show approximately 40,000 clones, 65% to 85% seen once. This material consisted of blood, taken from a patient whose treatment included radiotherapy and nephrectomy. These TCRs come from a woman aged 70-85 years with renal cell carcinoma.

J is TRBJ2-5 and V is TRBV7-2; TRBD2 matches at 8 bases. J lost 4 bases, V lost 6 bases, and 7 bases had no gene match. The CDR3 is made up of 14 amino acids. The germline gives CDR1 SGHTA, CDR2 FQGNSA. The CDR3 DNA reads TGTGCCAGCAGTTCAGCGGGAGTAACAGAGACCCAGTACTTC. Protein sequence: CASSSAGVTETQYF.

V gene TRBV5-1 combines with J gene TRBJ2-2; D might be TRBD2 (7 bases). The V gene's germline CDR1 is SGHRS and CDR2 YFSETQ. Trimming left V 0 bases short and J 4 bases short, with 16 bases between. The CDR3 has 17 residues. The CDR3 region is CASSLEIGGPGTGELFF. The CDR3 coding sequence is TGCGCCAGCAGCTTGGAGATCGGGGGGCCGGGCACCGGGGAGCTGTTTTTT.

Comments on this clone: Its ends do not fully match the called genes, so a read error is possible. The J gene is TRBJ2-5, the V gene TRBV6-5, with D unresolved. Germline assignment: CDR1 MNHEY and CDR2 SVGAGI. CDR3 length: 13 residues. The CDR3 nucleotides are TGTGCCAGCAGTTACGACGGAACGAGAGTACCCCACTTC. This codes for CASSYDGTRVPHF.

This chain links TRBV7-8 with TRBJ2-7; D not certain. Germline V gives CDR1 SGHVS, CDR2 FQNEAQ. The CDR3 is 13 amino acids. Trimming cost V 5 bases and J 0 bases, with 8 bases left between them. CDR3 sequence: CASSRTDSYEQYF. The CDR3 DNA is TGTGCCAGCAGCCGAACCGACTCCTACGAGCAGTACTTC.

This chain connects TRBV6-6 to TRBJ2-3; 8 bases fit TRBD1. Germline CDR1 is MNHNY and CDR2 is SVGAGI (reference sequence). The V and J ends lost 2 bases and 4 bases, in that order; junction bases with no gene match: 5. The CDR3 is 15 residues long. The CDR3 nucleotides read TGTGCCAGCAGTTACCGGCAGGGGGCATCAGATACGCAGTATTTT. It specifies CASSYRQGASDTQYF.

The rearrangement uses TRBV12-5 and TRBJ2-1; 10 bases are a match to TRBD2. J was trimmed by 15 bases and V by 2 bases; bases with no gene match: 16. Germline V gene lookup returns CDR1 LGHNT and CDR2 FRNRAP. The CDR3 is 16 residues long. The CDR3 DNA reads TGTGCTAGTGGTTTGAACCCTGGCCTAGCGGGAGCCCCACGGTTCTTC. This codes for CASGLNPGLAGAPRFF.

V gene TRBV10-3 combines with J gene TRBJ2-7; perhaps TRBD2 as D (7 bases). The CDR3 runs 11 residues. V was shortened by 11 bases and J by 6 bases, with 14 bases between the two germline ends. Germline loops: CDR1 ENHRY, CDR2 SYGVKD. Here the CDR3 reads CAAGEGGEQYF. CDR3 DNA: TGTGCCGCGGGGGAAGGGGGCGAGCAGTACTTC.

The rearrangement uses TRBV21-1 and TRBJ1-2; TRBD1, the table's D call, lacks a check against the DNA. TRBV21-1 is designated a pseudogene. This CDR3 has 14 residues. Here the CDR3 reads CASTFKTGNYGYTF. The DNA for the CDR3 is TGTGCCAGCACCTTTAAGACAGGGAACTATGGCTACACCTTC.

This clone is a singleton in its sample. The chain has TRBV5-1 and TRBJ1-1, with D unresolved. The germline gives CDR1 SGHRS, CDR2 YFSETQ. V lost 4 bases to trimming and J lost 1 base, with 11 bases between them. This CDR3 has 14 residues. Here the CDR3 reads CASSLNWENTEAFF. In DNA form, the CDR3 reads TGCGCCAGCAGCCTCAACTGGGAGAACACTGAAGCTTTCTTT.

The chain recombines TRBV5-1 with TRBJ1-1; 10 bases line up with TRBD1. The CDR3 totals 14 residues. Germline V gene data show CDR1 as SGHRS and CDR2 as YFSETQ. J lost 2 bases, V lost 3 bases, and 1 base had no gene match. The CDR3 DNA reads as TGCGCCAGCAGCTCGACAGGGGGCAACACTGAAGCTTTCTTT. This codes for CASSSTGGNTEAFF.

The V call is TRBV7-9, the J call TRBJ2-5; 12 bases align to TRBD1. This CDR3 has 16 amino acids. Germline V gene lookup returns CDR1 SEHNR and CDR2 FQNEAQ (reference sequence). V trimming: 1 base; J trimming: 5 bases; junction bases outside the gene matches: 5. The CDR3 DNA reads TGTGCCAGCAGCTTAGTTGGGACAGGGGGCGTGGAGACCCAGTACTTC. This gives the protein CASSLVGTGGVETQYF.

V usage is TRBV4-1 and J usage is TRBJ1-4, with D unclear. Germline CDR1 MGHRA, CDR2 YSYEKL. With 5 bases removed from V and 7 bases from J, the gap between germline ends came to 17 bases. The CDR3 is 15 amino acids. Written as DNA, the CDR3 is TGCGCCAGCAGCGGCGAGGGCCTTTCAGGTGAAAAACTGTTTTTT. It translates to CASSGEGLSGEKLFF.

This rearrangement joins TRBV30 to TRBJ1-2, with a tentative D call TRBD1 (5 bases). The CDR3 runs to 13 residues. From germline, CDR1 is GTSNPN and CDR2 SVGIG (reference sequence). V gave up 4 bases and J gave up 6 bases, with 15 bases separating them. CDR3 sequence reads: CAWNSVGDDGYTF. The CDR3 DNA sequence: TGTGCCTGGAATTCGGTCGGGGACGATGGCTACACCTTC.

The CDR3 spells CARDSGSYNEQFF. The DNA for the CDR3 is TGTGCCAGAGATAGCGGGAGCTACAATGAGCAGTTCTTC. The rearrangement uses TRBV2 and TRBJ2-1; 9 positions match TRBD2. This CDR3 comprises 13 residues. The V and J ends lost 9 bases and 3 bases, in that order; junction bases with no gene match: 3. The germline V gene has CDR1 SNHLY and CDR2 FYNNEI.

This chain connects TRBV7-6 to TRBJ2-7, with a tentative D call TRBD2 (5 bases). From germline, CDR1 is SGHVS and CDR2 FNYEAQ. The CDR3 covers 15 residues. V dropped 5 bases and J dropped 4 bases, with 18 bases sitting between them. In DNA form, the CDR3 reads TGTGCCAGCAGCCTGGACGGGGAAAGGGCTTACGAGCAGTACTTC. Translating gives CASSLDGERAYEQYF.

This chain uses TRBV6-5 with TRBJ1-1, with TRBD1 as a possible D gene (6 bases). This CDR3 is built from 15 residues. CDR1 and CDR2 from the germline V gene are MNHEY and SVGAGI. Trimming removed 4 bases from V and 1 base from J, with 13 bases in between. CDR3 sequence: CASSSGDKGNTEAFF. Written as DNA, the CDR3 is TGTGCCAGCAGTTCGGGGGACAAGGGGAACACTGAAGCTTTCTTT.

The CDR3 DNA follows: TGTGCCAGCAGCTTGTATACAGACCTCAACTATGGCTACACCTTC. It is translated as CASSLYTDLNYGYTF. The chain couples TRBV5-5 to TRBJ1-2; D gene ambiguous. CDR1 is SGHKS and CDR2 is YYEKEE in the germline V gene (reference sequence). The CDR3 has 15 amino acids. Between the trimmed V and J ends, which lost 1 base and 2 bases, there was a span of 12 bases.

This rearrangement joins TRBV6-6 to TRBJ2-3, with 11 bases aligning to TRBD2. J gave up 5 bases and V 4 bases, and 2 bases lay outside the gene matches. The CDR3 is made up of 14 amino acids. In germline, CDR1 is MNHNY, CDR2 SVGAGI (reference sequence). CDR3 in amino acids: CASSSSGGLDTQYF. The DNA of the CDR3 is TGTGCCAGCAGTTCTAGCGGGGGGTTAGATACGCAGTATTTT.

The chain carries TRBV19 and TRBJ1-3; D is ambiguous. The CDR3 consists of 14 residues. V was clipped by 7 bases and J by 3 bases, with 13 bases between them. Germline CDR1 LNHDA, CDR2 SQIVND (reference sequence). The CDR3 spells CASNQPGGGNTIYF. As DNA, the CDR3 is TGTGCCAGTAATCAGCCAGGCGGTGGAAACACCATATATTTT.